Listed below are T cell receptor beta chains from one sample, sequenced in a study of T cell changes during pregnancy in multiple sclerosis. The assay was immunoSEQ multiplex PCR, and TCRdb's table has in-frame clones only and misses some. The top ten hold around 0.51% of the sample, which has roughly 40,000 clones, roughly nine tenths seen once. The source material was CD4+ T cells from peripheral blood mononuclear cells, sampled in the first trimester of pregnancy. Source of these receptors: a female donor with multiple sclerosis, enrolled in a pregnancy study. CDR3s include the opening cysteine and the closing phenylalanine or tryptophan.

V: TRBV5-1; J: TRBJ1-1; CDR3: CASSLAFRHRASGNTEAFF
V: TRBV5-1; J: TRBJ2-2; CDR3: CASSPGQGNTGELFF
V: TRBV13; J: TRBJ1-5; CDR3: CASSLEGAGQPQHF
V: TRBV18; J: TRBJ1-5; CDR3: CASSGGSNQPQHF
V: TRBV7-2; J: TRBJ1-2; CDR3: CASSLVPGNYGYTF
V: TRBV5-6; J: TRBJ1-5; CDR3: CASSQTAGSFSGQPQHF
V: TRBV5-6; J: TRBJ1-2; CDR3: CASSLDQGYGYTF
V: TRBV6-5; J: TRBJ1-2; CDR3: CASSTDGQTPYGYTF
V: TRBV29-1; J: TRBJ2-7; CDR3: CSTRGTGSSYEQYF
V: TRBV19; J: TRBJ1-5; CDR3: CASSMEGGNQPQHF
V: TRBV18; J: TRBJ2-7; CDR3: CASSPRGGPMIEQYF
V: TRBV5-6; J: TRBJ1-5; CDR3: CASSFGRDQPQHF
V: TRBV5-4; J: TRBJ1-2; CDR3: CASSPGQGDNGYTF
V: TRBV2; J: TRBJ1-5; CDR3: CASSDGQGSNQPQHF
V: TRBV6-1; J: TRBJ2-1; CDR3: CASSERGGTGSYNEQFF
V: TRBV6-5; J: TRBJ2-1; CDR3: CASRSGGEQFF
V: TRBV7-9; J: TRBJ2-7; CDR3: CASSWDRGPGEQYF